A single T cell receptor (beta chain) is shown here with its context. With V trimmed by 0 bases and J by 5 bases, 6 bases remained unmatched. The CDR3 contains 15 residues. Germline V gene sequence: CDR1 KGHSH, CDR2 LQKENI. Per the authors' pipeline: Reference gene primer amplification yielded estimated nucleated cell counts. Method: immunoSEQ multiplex PCR; TCRdb's copy keeps in-frame clones and lacks some. V, J and clone size reflect that table, while D and trimming were determined from the DNA. The sample yields about 280,000 clones, about four fifths seen once. The study drew participants aged about 18 to 89 years from roughly 25 US areas. The source of the sample is a study of blood T cell repertoires in COVID-19. Study at large: The United States, Italy and Spain were the sources of the acute and convalescent COVID-19 samples. Sample material is recorded as cDNA or gDNA derived from T cells, B-cell-depleted T cells, or PBMCs.

The TCR comes from a man in his forties or fifties who had been exposed to COVID-19. The J gene is TRBJ2-5, the V gene TRBV18, with 7 bases lining up with TRBD2. The specimen sequenced was PBMCs or T cells enriched from blood (not recorded which). The CDR3 protein is CASSPPSQGGETQYF. Here the CDR3 DNA reads TGTGCCAGCTCACCACCGAGTCAGGGAGGGGAGACCCAGTACTTC.